The clone carrying this TCR beta chain was recorded a few times. Just one base apart from a much larger clone, this may be a read error. This record comes from a study of neurological immune-mediated disorders. Germline loops: CDR1 ENHRY, CDR2 SYGVKD. J lost 7 bases, V lost 6 bases, and 12 bases had no gene match. The CDR3 is made up of 15 amino acids. TCRdb re-derived calls from the 5' RACE reads in MiXCR, one entry per CDR3 protein. Here the sample spans 55,000 to 70,000 distinct CDR3 sequences, 3.2% being singletons. The sequenced sample consisted of PBMCs. The V call is TRBV10-3, the J call TRBJ2-5, with 9 nucleotides matching TRBD1. This TCR was recovered from a woman aged 50 to 60 with multiple sclerosis. Here the CDR3 reads CAIRGQGRGKATQYF. In DNA form, the CDR3 reads TGTGCCATCAGGGGACAGGGCCGCGGGAAAGCGACCCAGTACTTC.